Shown below are 4 T cell receptor beta chains from a single sample sequenced in a study of blood T cell repertoires in COVID-19. Method: immunoSEQ multiplex PCR; TCRdb's copy keeps in-frame clones and lacks some. The data show 250,000 to 350,000 clones, approximately 85% seen once. Material: PBMCs or T cells enriched from blood (not recorded which). The receptors originated from a woman in her thirties who had recovered from COVID-19.

The CDR3 spells CASSLRQGANYGYTF. DNA for the CDR3: TGTGCCAGCAGCTTACGACAGGGGGCTAACTATGGCTACACCTTC. The V and J genes are TRBV9 and TRBJ1-2; 9 nucleotides agree with TRBD1. V was pared by 4 bases and J by 0 bases, with 4 bases of the junction left unmatched. The CDR3 is made up of 15 amino acids. CDR1 SGDLS and CDR2 YYNGEE come from the germline V gene.

The chain couples TRBV21-1 to TRBJ2-3; the table's D call TRBD1 went unverified against the DNA. TRBV21-1 is designated a pseudogene. The CDR3 extends over 14 amino acids. This CDR3 is CASTRTGSTDTQYF. DNA for the CDR3: TGTGCCAGCACCCGAACAGGGAGCACAGATACGCAGTATTTT.

This clone was detected once. The chain uses TRBV7-8 and TRBJ2-5, with D hard to call. Germline loops: CDR1 SGHVS, CDR2 FQNEAQ. The V gene lost 2 bases and the J gene lost 8 bases, with 9 bases spanning the gap. This CDR3 has 12 amino acids. CDR3 bases: TGTGCCAGCAGCTTATCCTCTAGAACCCAGTACTTC. Its protein product is CASSLSSRTQYF.

This clone showed up just once. The chain carries TRBV7-2 and TRBJ1-6; no reliable D call. The CDR3 loop spans 16 amino acids. Trimming removed 5 bases from V and 4 bases from J, with 15 bases in between. Germline CDR1 and CDR2: SGHTA and FQGNSA. The CDR3: CASSPEVGSYNSPLHF. For the CDR3, the DNA is TGTGCCAGCAGCCCGGAGGTGGGATCATATAATTCACCCCTCCACTTT.